This T cell receptor beta chain was profiled in a study of shared clonotypes between healthy human individuals. Study results and limitations: The four-donor shared clonotypes exceeded non-shared clonotypes in generation probability, with non-shared ones scoring lower.

Germline V lookup: CDR1 LNHDA, CDR2 SQIVND (reference sequence). This CDR3 spans 15 amino acids. The V gene end was trimmed by 4 bases and the J gene end by 5 bases; junction bases not matched to a gene: 10. Turning to this clone: Its cognate antigen is unknown.

Sequencing was at deep level. Only in-frame clones appear in the TCRdb table, and some are missing; sequencing was by immunoSEQ multiplex PCR. The top ten clones hold more than 9% of a sample with about 190,000 clones, approximately 60% of them seen once. Sequencing used memory CD4+ T cells sorted from blood. The subset was: CD45RA-negative fraction. The chain couples TRBV19 to TRBJ1-1; 7 bases line up with TRBD1. The TCR sequence derives from a man younger than 40 in good health. The DNA for the CDR3 is TGTGCCAGTAGTAACCGAGGGGGCGTTGGTACTGAAGCTTTCTTT. Translated, it gives CASSNRGGVGTEAFF.